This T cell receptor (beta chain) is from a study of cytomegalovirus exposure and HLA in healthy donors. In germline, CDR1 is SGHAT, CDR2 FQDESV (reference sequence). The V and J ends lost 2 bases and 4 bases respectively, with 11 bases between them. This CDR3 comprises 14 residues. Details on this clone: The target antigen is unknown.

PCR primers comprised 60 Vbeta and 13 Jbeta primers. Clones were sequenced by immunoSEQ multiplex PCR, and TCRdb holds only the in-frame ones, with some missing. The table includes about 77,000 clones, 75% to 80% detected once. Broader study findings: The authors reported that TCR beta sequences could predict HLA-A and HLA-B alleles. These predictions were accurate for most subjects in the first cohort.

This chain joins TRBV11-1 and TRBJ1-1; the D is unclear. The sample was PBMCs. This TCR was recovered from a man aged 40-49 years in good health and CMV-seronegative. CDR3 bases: TGTGCCAGCAGCTTAAGGCGGGGTTCCACTGAAGCTTTCTTT. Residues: CASSLRRGSTEAFF.